This T cell receptor beta chain was captured in a study of Ad26.COV2.S vaccination and SARS-CoV-2 variants. Study-wide context: Donor was in the COV1001 Ad26.COV2.S trial arm.

Study observations and caveats: Reportedly, spike-specific CD8+ and CD4+ T cell responses achieved substantial breadth once vaccination had taken place.

Sample treatment: roughly 18 received Ad26.COV2.S at low or high dose, single or two shots; 5 received placebo; per-sample allocation not given. Samples were taken on day 63 after the first vaccine or placebo injection. An Ad26 vector was used to express Wuhan-strain SARS-CoV-2 spike as the vaccine. Profiling relied on immunoSEQ multiplex PCR, and the TCRdb table lists in-frame clones only, not all of them. The data show about 400,000 clones, with around 93% seen just once and about 1.7% held by the top ten. Concerning this clone: The target antigen is unknown.

Germline V lookup: CDR1 MNHNS, CDR2 SASEGT. This CDR3 has 14 residues. V was cut by 2 bases and J by 7 bases, with 9 bases left in between. The chain carries TRBV6-1 and TRBJ1-6; tentatively, D is TRBD1 (5 bases). This receptor was identified in a person aged 18-60 years who received the Ad26.COV2.S COVID-19 vaccine or a placebo. Material: peripheral blood, obtained in a trial of Ad26.COV2.S vaccine versus placebo. The CDR3 DNA reads as TGTGCCAGCAGTGAACAAGGGACCAATTCACCCCTCCACTTT. It is translated as CASSEQGTNSPLHF.